This TCR beta chain was profiled in a study of glioma-infiltrating T cells. Trimming cost V 2 bases and J 4 bases, with 9 bases left between them. Germline V gene data show CDR1 as MNHNS and CDR2 as SASEGT. The CDR3 is 13 residues long. TCR alpha and beta CDR3 regions were amplified from RNA using iRepertoire nested multiplex PCR. Input was about 100-450 ng of tissue mRNA or PBMC total RNA. Via MiXCR, TCRdb re-called the multiplex PCR reads, giving one row per CDR3 protein. This table has under 200,000 distinct CDR3 sequences, under 55% appearing once. This clonotype was recorded many times. The sample taken for sequencing was glioma tissue, nonneoplastic brain tissue, or PBMCs (not recorded which). The J gene is TRBJ2-7, the V gene TRBV6-1; D gene uncertain. This sequence originates from a human donor with low-grade glioma or glioblastoma, undergoing nonglioma brain surgery, or in good health (not recorded which). The CDR3 region has the DNA TGTGCCAGCAGTGAACAGTTGGGGTACGAGCAGTACTTC. It codes for CASSEQLGYEQYF.